These T cell receptor beta chains were read from a single sample in a study of shared clonotypes between healthy human individuals. This table comes from immunoSEQ multiplex PCR, and its TCRdb copy is limited to in-frame clones, with some not included. The data contain over 850,000 clones, more than 75% of them singletons. Sequencing input: memory CD4+ T cells from PBMCs. The receptors here all came from a man younger than 35 in good health. Some clones in this sample may be carry-over from other donors' samples. CDR3s include the opening cysteine and the closing phenylalanine or tryptophan. A D gene is named only where the DNA matches it firmly. Not every row has a clone size; where given, it reads once, few, many or a size class.

clone size	V gene	CDR3 length	D gene	J gene	CDR3 DNA	CDR3 protein
.	TRBV11-3	15	TRBD2	TRBJ2-1	TGTGCCAGCAATCACGGGGCTAGCGGGAGAGGTGAGCAGTTCTTC	CASNHGASGRGEQFF
.	TRBV5-4	15	.	TRBJ2-4	TGTGCCAGCAGCTCCCAGGGGGGGACCAAAAACATTCAGTACTTC	CASSSQGGTKNIQYF
.	TRBV19	16	TRBD1	TRBJ2-7	TGTGCCAGTAGTATGAGGGGACAGGGAGCTCCCTACGAGCAGTACTTC	CASSMRGQGAPYEQYF
once	TRBV9	12	.	TRBJ2-4	TGTGCCAGCAGCAGGACAGTCGGTATTCAGTACTTC	CASSRTVGIQYF
.	TRBV15	16	.	TRBJ1-4	TGTGCCACCAGCAGACCCGGGAAGGCTGCTAATGAAAAACTGTTTTTT	CATSRPGKAANEKLFF
.	TRBV6-1	10	.	TRBJ1-1	TGTGCCAGCAGATACACTGAAGCTTTCTTT	CASRYTEAFF
.	TRBV14	17	.	TRBJ2-1	TGTGCCAGCAGCCCGCTCACCGGCGGTCCAAAATACAATGAGCAGTTCTTC	CASSPLTGGPKYNEQFF
.	TRBV15	16	.	TRBJ1-1	TGTGCCACCAGCAGAGCTCTGGGGCATCAGAACACTGAAGCTTTCTTT	CATSRALGHQNTEAFF
.	TRBV5-1	15	TRBD2	TRBJ2-7	TGCGCCAGCAGCGTGAACCGGGACTACCGCTACGAGCAGTACTTC	CASSVNRDYRYEQYF
.	TRBV5-6	14	.	TRBJ2-7	TGTGCCAGCAGCTTGGACCGCGTGGGTTACGAGCAGTACTTC	CASSLDRVGYEQYF
.	TRBV5-1	16	TRBD2	TRBJ2-3	TGCGCCAGCAGCTCGGGACTAGCGGGTACCACAGATACGCAGTATTTT	CASSSGLAGTTDTQYF
many	TRBV6-1	16	TRBD1	TRBJ2-1	TGTGCCAGCAGTGAGTTGACAGGGCCCAACTACAATGAGCAGTTCTTC	CASSELTGPNYNEQFF
.	TRBV7-2	17	TRBD2	TRBJ2-1	TGTGCCAGCAGCTTAAGGGGTGCGGGAGCGACCTACAATGAGCAGTTCTTC	CASSLRGAGATYNEQFF
.	TRBV6-6	12	.	TRBJ1-5	TGTGCCAGCAGTTCGGGGGATCAGCCCCAGCATTTT	CASSSGDQPQHF
.	TRBV9	15	.	TRBJ1-2	TGTGCCAGCACCAAAAGGATGGGGGCAGACTATGGCTACACCTTC	CASTKRMGADYGYTF
.	TRBV9	13	TRBD1	TRBJ1-2	TGTGCCAGCAGCGTAGACGCGGGACAGGGCTACACCTTC	CASSVDAGQGYTF
.	TRBV14	14	.	TRBJ2-1	TGTGCCAGCAGCCAAGGGCATGGAGGAAATGAGCAGTTCTTC	CASSQGHGGNEQFF
.	TRBV7-2	14	TRBD1	TRBJ1-1	TGTGCCAGCAGCCCCACAGGGGGCATGGGTGAAGCTTTCTTT	CASSPTGGMGEAFF
many	TRBV11-2	15	.	TRBJ2-2	TGTGCCAGCAGCTTGAGGCCAGGGACTTCCGGGGAGCTGTTTTTT	CASSLRPGTSGELFF
once	TRBV11-2	17	TRBD1	TRBJ2-7	TGTGCCAGCAGCCCGTTACGGACAGGCACGGTCCTGTACGAGCAGTACTTC	CASSPLRTGTVLYEQYF
.	TRBV2	15	.	TRBJ2-7	TGTGCCAGCAGGGCGGGGTTTGTGAACGCCTACGAGCAGTACTTC	CASRAGFVNAYEQYF
.	TRBV7-9	15	.	TRBJ1-3	TGTGCCAGCAGCTTAGTTCTGTCTTCTGGAAACACCATATATTTT	CASSLVLSSGNTIYF
few	TRBV30	12	.	TRBJ1-1	TGTGCCTGGGAGATGGGGGTCACTGAAGCTTTCTTT	CAWEMGVTEAFF
.	TRBV7-2	13	.	TRBJ1-1	TGTGCCAGCAGCTTAAAAGGGGGAACTGAAGCTTTCTTT	CASSLKGGTEAFF
.	TRBV19	14	.	TRBJ1-5	TGTGCCAGTAGCCCAGGGTGGAGCAATCAGCCCCAGCATTTT	CASSPGWSNQPQHF
.	TRBV10-3	14	.	TRBJ1-2	TGTGCCATCAGTGAGTCGGGAACATCGGCCTTATACACCTTC	CAISESGTSALYTF
.	TRBV6-1	14	.	TRBJ1-2	TGTGCCAGCAGTGAAGATCGGGGCAGGTATGGCTACACCTTC	CASSEDRGRYGYTF
.	TRBV5-1	18	TRBD2	TRBJ2-2	TGCGCCAGCAGCTTGGTTCTAGCGGGAGACCCAACTACCGGGGAGCTGTTTTTT	CASSLVLAGDPTTGELFF
.	TRBV6-6	15	TRBD1	TRBJ1-2	TGTGCCAGCAGTCAAACCGGACAGGGGGCCGTGGGCTACACCTTC	CASSQTGQGAVGYTF
.	TRBV28	14	TRBD2	TRBJ2-5	TGTGCCAGCAGTTTCTCGGGGGGGCGGGAGACCCAGTACTTC	CASSFSGGRETQYF
.	TRBV4-1	17	TRBD1	TRBJ2-2	TGCGCCAGCAGCCACGGACAGGGGGACCAGAACACCGGGGAGCTGTTTTTT	CASSHGQGDQNTGELFF
.	TRBV18	13	TRBD1	TRBJ2-5	TGTGCCAGCTCACAGGGGGCGGGCGAGACCCAGTACTTC	CASSQGAGETQYF
.	TRBV7-2	16	.	TRBJ2-2	TGTGCCAGCAGCTTGGCCCGGACGTTGGAGCCCGGGGAGCTGTTTTTT	CASSLARTLEPGELFF
.	TRBV19	13	.	TRBJ2-1	TGTGCCAGTAGTATAGATACTAGGGAGGAGCAGTTCTTC	CASSIDTREEQFF
many	TRBV15	16	.	TRBJ1-2	TGTGCCACCAGCGCCAGTCATCGGGACGGCCACTTGGGCTACACCTTC	CATSASHRDGHLGYTF
.	TRBV5-1	14	.	TRBJ2-1	TGCGCCAGCAGCCCGGGCCTAGGGGACAATGAGCAGTTCTTC	CASSPGLGDNEQFF
.	TRBV4-3	17	TRBD1	TRBJ1-2	TGCGCCAGCAGCCCCCAGTCTATGACAGGGGGAGGCTATGGCTACACCTTC	CASSPQSMTGGGYGYTF
.	TRBV5-1	16	.	TRBJ2-3	TGCGCCAGCAGCCCCGGCGGGTTAGGGTCACGTGGAACGCAGTATTTT	CASSPGGLGSRGTQYF
.	TRBV15	14	.	TRBJ2-1	TGTGCCACCAGCAGAGTTGTTGGGTACAATGAGCAGTTCTTC	CATSRVVGYNEQFF
.	TRBV4-2	15	.	TRBJ2-5	TGTGCCAGCAGCTCAAGTCGGGGTAGCCAAGAGACCCAGTACTTC	CASSSSRGSQETQYF
.	TRBV4-1	14	.	TRBJ2-5	TGCGCCAGCAGCCAAGGCCAGGTCCAAGAGACCCAGTACTTC	CASSQGQVQETQYF
.	TRBV7-3	15	.	TRBJ2-1	TGTGCCAGCAGCTTAATGACAGTACCTAACAATGAGCAGTTCTTC	CASSLMTVPNNEQFF
.	TRBV28	14	.	TRBJ2-6	TGTGCCAGCAGCACAACCTCTGGGGCCAACGTCCTGACTTTC	CASSTTSGANVLTF
.	TRBV5-5	14	.	TRBJ2-1	TGTGCCAGCAGCTTGCGGATCCCCTACAATGAGCAGTTCTTC	CASSLRIPYNEQFF
.	TRBV29-1	15	TRBD2	TRBJ2-3	TGCAGCGTTGAAGGGGAAGCGGGAGGGCTAGATACGCAGTATTTT	CSVEGEAGGLDTQYF
few	TRBV2	12	TRBD1	TRBJ1-2	TGTGCCAGCAGTCCACGAGGGGGCAGCTACACCTTC	CASSPRGGSYTF
.	TRBV6-5	16	.	TRBJ2-7	TGTGCCAGCAGTTACTCGACCAGGGCGAGGTATTACGAGCAGTACTTC	CASSYSTRARYYEQYF
.	TRBV5-1	16	TRBD2	TRBJ2-3	TGCGCCAGCAGCTTGGATCCGGGACTAGCGGGAGATACGCAGTATTTT	CASSLDPGLAGDTQYF